The next 25 T cell receptor beta chains were all read from a single sample in a study of blood T cells in healthy people across ages. The use of a sample-barcoded 5' primer and a J-beta primer mix characterized a second PCR of 7 to 11 cycles. TCRdb re-called the 5' RACE reads through MiXCR, storing one row per CDR3 protein. Among hundreds of thousands of distinct CDR3 sequences, around 32% were seen once, and the ten largest hold 15% to 17%. The sequenced sample consisted of blood. Source of these receptors: a woman older than 75 in good health.

Ten or more counts support this clonotype. CDR3 loop: CASSLEFGTQYF. The CDR3, as DNA: TGTGCCAGCAGCTTAGAGTTCGGGACCCAGTACTTC. The chain employs TRBV11-3 and TRBJ2-5; D remains ambiguous. The V end was cut by 0 bases, the J end by 7 bases, with 6 bases between. The CDR3 length is 12 residues. Germline-derived CDR1 and CDR2 are SGHNT and YENEEA. The full variable domain, with the rest looked up from reference TRBV11-3 and TRBJ2-5, is EAGVVQSPRYKIIEKKQPVAFWCNPISGHNTLYWYLQNLGQGPELLIRYENEEAVDDSQLPKDRFSAERLKGVDSTLKIQPAELGDSAVYLCASSLEFGTQYFGPGTRLLVL.

V and J are TRBV20-1 and TRBJ2-5; D call uncertain. Germline values: CDR1 DFQATT, CDR2 SNEGSKA (reference sequence). The V and J ends lost 0 bases and 11 bases respectively, with 16 bases between them. This CDR3 has 13 residues. As DNA, the CDR3 is TGCAGTGCTAGAGATCCGGGTGCCTTGGAGCAGTACTTC. Residues: CSARDPGALEQYF.

Remarks on this clonotype: A clone one base away is much larger, so this may be a read error. CDR3 nucleotide sequence: TGTGCCAGCAGCTTCACAGGGACCCAGTTCTTC. Its translation: CASSFTGTQFF. This chain connects TRBV7-2 to TRBJ2-1, with D tentatively TRBD1 (6 bases). The CDR3 has 11 amino acids. Per germline, CDR1 SGHTA and CDR2 FQGNSA. The ends were cut back, 3 bases at V and 13 bases at J, with 10 bases in the middle. The full variable domain, in which reference TRBV7-2 and TRBJ2-1 provide the parts outside the CDR3, is GAGVSQSPSNKVTEKGKDVELRCDPISGHTALYWYRQSLGQGLEFLIYFQGNSAPDKSGLPSDRFSAERTGGSVSTLTIQRTQQEDSAVYLCASSFTGTQFFGPGTRLTVL.

V is TRBV20-1 and J is TRBJ1-6; D is unresolved. The CDR3 has 13 amino acids. CDR1 and CDR2 (germline): DFQATT, SNEGSKA (reference sequence). Trimming removed 0 bases from V and 7 bases from J, with 7 bases in between. This CDR3 reads CSARESGNSPLHF. CDR3 DNA sequence: TGCAGTGCTAGAGAATCTGGGAATTCACCCCTCCACTTT.

This clonotype was seen a few times. The V call is TRBV12-3 or TRBV12-4, the J call TRBJ2-1; TRBD2 matches 7 bases. Trimming at V came to 3 bases and at J to 7 bases, leaving 12 bases not matched to a gene. The CDR3 loop spans 16 amino acids. The CDR3 coding sequence is TGTGCCAGCAGTTTTATAGGGCTAGCGGTGGCGAATGAGCAGTTCTTC. Encoded protein: CASSFIGLAVANEQFF.

The rearrangement links TRBV20-1 to TRBJ2-3, with unresolved D. CDR3 length: 16 residues. V gave up 6 bases and J gave up 2 bases, with 21 bases separating them. Germline CDR1 is DFQATT and CDR2 is SNEGSKA (reference sequence). Here the CDR3 reads CSAAPPMIRTTDTQYF. In nucleotides, the CDR3 is TGCAGTGCCGCTCCCCCTATGATAAGGACCACAGATACGCAGTATTTT.

Of note for this clonotype: A much larger clone differs by one base, so this may be a read error. The V call is TRBV15, the J call TRBJ1-4, with TRBD1 matching over 7 bases. After removal of 4 bases from V and 8 bases from J, the junction contained 10 bases not matched to a gene. CDR3 length: 15 amino acids. Germline values: CDR1 LNHNV, CDR2 YYDKDF (reference sequence). The CDR3 region is CATSIDPQGGEKLFF. CDR3 DNA sequence: TGTGCCACCAGCATAGATCCCCAGGGGGGGGAAAAACTGTTTTTT.

This clonotype occurred once. The chain links TRBV6-2 or TRBV6-3 to TRBJ2-1, with D possibly being TRBD2 (5 bases). CDR1 MNHEY and CDR2 SVGEGT come from the germline V gene. Trimming left V 2 bases short and J 7 bases short, with 15 bases between. The CDR3 runs to 15 residues. DNA for the CDR3: TGTGCCAGCAGTTACCCCCGAGGGCGCAAGAATGAGCAGTTCTTC. It codes for CASSYPRGRKNEQFF.

The chain couples TRBV5-1 to TRBJ2-3, with 10 nucleotides matching TRBD2. V lost 6 bases and J lost 5; bases outside the gene matches: 9. Germline V gene sequence: CDR1 SGHRS, CDR2 YFSETQ. CDR3 length: 15 amino acids. The CDR3 loop is CASTQLAGQVDTQYF. In DNA, the CDR3 is TGCGCCAGCACCCAACTAGCGGGACAAGTAGATACGCAGTATTTT.

This clonotype was seen at least ten times. V gene TRBV6-1 combines with J gene TRBJ2-1; D gene ambiguous. V lost 4 bases and J 0 bases, leaving 10 bases between the germline ends. Germline V gene data show CDR1 as MNHNS and CDR2 as SASEGT. CDR3 length: 15 residues. For the CDR3, the DNA is TGTGCCAGCAGTGTACTGGCTGACTCCTACAATGAGCAGTTCTTC. Protein sequence: CASSVLADSYNEQFF.

This clonotype was recorded at least ten times. The chain carries TRBV4-3 and TRBJ2-6; D perhaps matches TRBD2 (7 bases). The CDR3 has 17 residues. V lost 5 bases to trimming and J lost 4 bases, with 18 bases between them. Germline V lookup: CDR1 LGHNA, CDR2 YSLEER. For the CDR3, the DNA is TGCGCCAGCAGCGCGGGGGCGACCACCTCGGGGGCCAACGTCCTGACTTTC. This translates into CASSAGATTSGANVLTF.

This clonotype was seen repeatedly, ten times or more. V is TRBV7-2 and J is TRBJ1-2; TRBD1 might be the D (5 bases). V lost 5 bases, J lost 9 bases, and 28 bases lay in between. Germline-derived CDR1 and CDR2 are SGHTA and FQGNSA. This CDR3 contains 17 residues. CDR3 loop: CASSRSPVGTETPRYTF. The CDR3 DNA follows: TGTGCCAGCAGCCGATCCCCGGTAGGGACGGAAACTCCTCGCTACACCTTC. Full variable domain (remainder filled in from reference TRBV7-2 and TRBJ1-2): GAGVSQSPSNKVTEKGKDVELRCDPISGHTALYWYRQSLGQGLEFLIYFQGNSAPDKSGLPSDRFSAERTGGSVSTLTIQRTQQEDSAVYLCASSRSPVGTETPRYTFGSGTRLTVV.

This clonotype came up many times. The chain joins TRBV7-9 to TRBJ2-3; 8 bases line up with TRBD2. J lost 0 bases, V lost 5 bases, and 7 bases had no gene match. Germline-derived CDR1 and CDR2 are SEHNR and FQNEAQ (reference sequence). There are 16 residues in the CDR3. CDR3 in amino acids: CASSNQLAGSTDTQYF. The CDR3 nucleotides are TGTGCCAGCAGCAACCAATTAGCGGGGAGCACAGATACGCAGTATTTT.

This clonotype came up many times. This chain links TRBV3-1 with TRBJ2-3; 11 nucleotides align to TRBD2. Looked up from germline, CDR1 is LGHDT and CDR2 is YNNKEL (reference sequence). V shed 6 bases, J shed 0 bases, and the junction held 8 bases outside the gene matches. CDR3 length equals 17 residues. The DNA of the CDR3 is TGTGCCAGCAGTCTAGCGGGGGGATCCTATAGCACAGATACGCAGTATTTT. Its protein is CASSLAGGSYSTDTQYF.

Only a few counts were recorded for this clonotype. This rearrangement joins TRBV3-1 to TRBJ1-1; TRBD1 matches 7 bases. The V segment lost 1 base and the J segment 6 bases; nucleotides outside the gene matches: 8. This CDR3 has 15 residues. CDR1 and CDR2 from the germline V gene are LGHDT and YNNKEL (reference sequence). The CDR3 DNA reads as TGTGCCAGCAGCCAAGTGAGGGGGCCGGTGGCTGAAGCTTTCTTT. As protein: CASSQVRGPVAEAFF.

This chain connects TRBV10-3 to TRBJ1-1, with D perhaps matching TRBD1 (5 bases). The CDR3 covers 14 residues. The V end lost 2 bases, the J end lost 4 bases, and 11 bases lay between the germline ends. The germline V gene has CDR1 ENHRY and CDR2 SYGVKD. The CDR3: CAISERGPGTEAFF. In DNA, the CDR3 is TGTGCCATCAGTGAGAGGGGCCCGGGCACTGAAGCTTTCTTT.

This rearrangement joins TRBV29-1 to TRBJ2-5; D uncertain. This CDR3 has 11 amino acids. Germline CDR1 SQVTM, CDR2 ANQGSEA. Trimming removed 2 bases at V and 0 bases at J, with 1 base between. The DNA for the CDR3 is TGCAGCGTTGAAAACCAAGAGACCCAGTACTTC. The encoded protein is CSVENQETQYF.

This clonotype was seen only a few times. This may come from a read error, since a much larger clone is one base off. The V gene is TRBV5-1, the J gene TRBJ2-7; 11 bases line up with TRBD1. After removal of 6 bases from V and 7 bases from J, the junction contained 18 bases not matched to a gene. Germline values: CDR1 SGHRS, CDR2 YFSETQ. This CDR3 has 17 residues. CDR3 bases: TGCGCCAGCATGTCGATGGACAGGGGGCTCTCCTACAATGAGCAGTACTTC. It yields the protein CASMSMDRGLSYNEQYF. The entire variable domain, with the rest obtained from reference TRBV5-1 and TRBJ2-7, is as follows: KAGVTQTPRYLIKTRGQQVTLSCSPISGHRSVSWYQQTPGQGLQFLFEYFSETQRNKGNFPGRFSGRQFSNSRSEMNVSTLELGDSALYLCASMSMDRGLSYNEQYFGPGTRLTVT.

This chain uses TRBV9 with TRBJ2-2, with D perhaps matching TRBD1 (6 bases). CDR1 SGDLS and CDR2 YYNGEE come from the germline V gene. CDR3 length: 14 amino acids. V was clipped by 3 bases and J by 5 bases, with 11 bases between them. As DNA, the CDR3 is TGTGCCAGCAGCGGGGGGCCGGGGACCGGGGAGCTGTTTTTT. Amino acids: CASSGGPGTGELFF. The variable domain in full, completed from reference TRBV9 and TRBJ2-2, reads DSGVTQTPKHLITATGQRVTLRCSPRSGDLSVYWYQQSLDQGLQFLIQYYNGEERAKGNILERFSAQQFPDLHSELNLSSLELGDSALYFCASSGGPGTGELFFGEGSRLTVL.

V usage is TRBV7-2 and J usage is TRBJ2-3; possibly TRBD2 for D (6 bases). Germline CDR1 and CDR2: SGHTA and FQGNSA. The CDR3 loop spans 11 amino acids. V was cut by 3 bases and J by 14 bases, with 12 bases left in between. CDR3 protein: CASSLTGTAYF. The CDR3 bases are TGTGCCAGCAGCTTGACCGGGACTGCGTATTTT. The whole variable domain, remainder taken from reference TRBV7-2 and TRBJ2-3, is GAGVSQSPSNKVTEKGKDVELRCDPISGHTALYWYRQSLGQGLEFLIYFQGNSAPDKSGLPSDRFSAERTGGSVSTLTIQRTQQEDSAVYLCASSLTGTAYFGPGTRLTVL.

Many counts were recorded for this clonotype. The rearrangement links TRBV12-3 or TRBV12-4 to TRBJ2-1, with TRBD1 as a possible D gene (6 bases). With 1 base removed from V and 3 bases from J, the gap between germline ends came to 7 bases. This CDR3 region has 14 residues. The CDR3 DNA reads as TGTGCCAGCAGTTTAGGGACAGTCTACAATGAGCAGTTCTTC. This gives the protein CASSLGTVYNEQFF.

In regard to this clonotype: A much larger clone sits a single nucleotide away, making a read error possible. The V and J genes are TRBV7-6 and TRBJ2-3; 10 bases are a match to TRBD2. The germline V gene has CDR1 SGHVS and CDR2 FNYEAQ. The CDR3 sequence is 16 residues long. CDR3 sequence: CTSSLAQAGGPDTQYF. CDR3 bases: TGTACCAGCAGCTTAGCCCAAGCGGGGGGGCCAGATACGCAGTATTTT. The complete variable domain, with remaining parts taken from reference TRBV7-6 and TRBJ2-3, reads GAGVSQSPRYKVTKRGQDVALRCDPISGHVSLYWYRQALGQGPEFLTYFNYEAQQDKSGLPNDRFSAERPEGSISTLTIQRTEQRDSAMYRCTSSLAQAGGPDTQYFGPGTRLTVL.

This clonotype was seen ten or more times. The chain couples TRBV2 to TRBJ2-1; 9 bases are shared with TRBD1. The CDR3 contains 16 residues. The J segment lost 4 bases and the V segment lost 6 bases, leaving 10 bases of the junction unmatched. Germline CDR1 reads SNHLY; CDR2 reads FYNNEI. The CDR3 reads CASRDPGTGMYNEQFF. The CDR3 DNA reads as TGTGCCAGCAGGGATCCCGGGACAGGGATGTACAATGAGCAGTTCTTC.

Note on this clonotype: This clone may be a read error of a much larger clone one base away. The chain employs TRBV20-1 and TRBJ2-5, with D tentatively TRBD1 (6 bases). Gene TRBJ2-7 matches the end of the DNA better, so the J call may be wrong. The CDR3 sequence is 13 residues long. The germline CDR1 and CDR2 sequences are DFQATT and SNEGSKA (reference sequence). The CDR3 protein is CSATTDSRGEQYF. CDR3 coding DNA: TGCAGTGCAACCACGGACAGTCGGGGCGAGCAGTACTTC.

This clonotype was counted ten times or more. This sequence joins TRBV7-9 and TRBJ2-3; 8 nucleotides line up with TRBD1. With V trimmed by 5 bases and J by 4 bases, 8 bases remained unmatched. The germline V gene has CDR1 SEHNR and CDR2 FQNEAQ (reference sequence). The CDR3 totals 15 residues. CDR3 DNA: TGTGCCAGCAGCCCGCCGGACAGGGCGGCAGATACGCAGTATTTT. Translating gives CASSPPDRAADTQYF.